These 8 T cell receptor beta chains originate from one sample sequenced in a study of patients and donors after allogeneic stem cell transplantation (dated by TCRdb to the early 2020s). The library came from RT-PCR. The listed sequencing device is NextSeq 550. The public reads were reanalyzed by TCRdb: fastp trimming at Q25, MiXCR alignment, in-frame beta chains only. Rows with one shared CDR3 protein collapse into an entry with the most common genes and DNA. This sample is represented by about a million distinct CDR3 sequences; about a sixth of them were singletons. The top ten hold approximately 5.9% of the sample. Sequencing input: blood, either unsorted or a sorted T cell fraction (not recorded which). Source of these receptors: a human donor who was either an allogeneic HSCT recipient or a stem cell or donor lymphocyte infusion donor (not recorded which). It is not recorded whose cells these are; they may come from a transplant donor.

The chain recombines TRBV29-1 with TRBJ2-7; 12 bases are shared with TRBD2. With V trimmed by 0 bases and J by 5 bases, 11 bases remained unmatched. Germline lookup yields CDR1 SQVTM and CDR2 ANQGSEA. The CDR3 loop spans 17 amino acids. The chain's CDR3 is CSVEDRVGLAGRHEQYF. DNA for the CDR3: TGCAGCGTTGAAGATCGGGTGGGACTAGCGGGTCGCCACGAGCAGTACTTC.

This clonotype appeared a few times. This rearrangement joins TRBV7-3 to TRBJ2-1; 8 bases match TRBD2. Germline V gene data show CDR1 as SGHTA and CDR2 as FQGTGA. V shed 0 bases, J shed 5 bases, and the junction held 3 bases outside the gene matches. The CDR3 runs 15 residues. CDR3 residues: CASSLTGRADNEQFF. The CDR3 DNA reads as TGTGCCAGCAGCTTAACCGGGAGGGCCGACAATGAGCAGTTCTTC.

As to this clonotype: Since no conserved phenylalanine or tryptophan closes the CDR3, a read error is the likely cause. The chain is built from TRBV27 and TRBJ2-3; unclear D gene. The germline V gene has CDR1 MNHEY and CDR2 SMNVEV (reference sequence). V lost 3 bases, J lost 0 bases, and 4 bases lay in between. The CDR3 has 13 residues. The CDR3: CASSFASTDTQYC. CDR3 in DNA: TGTGCCAGCAGTTTCGCTAGCACAGATACGCAGTATTGT.

This clonotype is a singleton in its sample. The chain is built from TRBV20-1 and TRBJ2-5; D might be TRBD1 or TRBD2, each matching 6 bases. This CDR3 is built from 15 residues. Trimming stripped 3 bases from V and 2 bases from J, with 16 bases between. Germline lookup yields CDR1 DFQATT and CDR2 SNEGSKA (reference sequence). The CDR3 nucleotides are TGCAGTGCTAGGTATTACGGCGGGACACAAGAGACCCAGTACTTC. Encoded protein: CSARYYGGTQETQYF.

This clonotype was seen a handful of times. The rearrangement links TRBV20-1 to TRBJ1-5, with TRBD1 as a possible D gene (5 bases). The CDR3 runs to 12 residues. V dropped 5 bases and J dropped 5 bases, with 10 bases sitting between them. Germline assignment: CDR1 DFQATT and CDR2 SNEGSKA (reference sequence). CDR3 sequence (DNA): TGCAGTGCTTCTACAGGCTATCAGCCCCAGCATTTT. This codes for CSASTGYQPQHF.

This clonotype was seen more than once but under ten times. The chain links TRBV20-1 to TRBJ2-2; D may be TRBD1 or TRBD2 (5 bases each). V was pared by 0 bases and J by 1 base, with 9 bases between. CDR1 DFQATT and CDR2 SNEGSKA come from the germline V gene (reference sequence). This CDR3 contains 15 residues. The CDR3 DNA reads TGCAGTGCTAGAGATGGGGGAAAGAACACCGGGGAGCTGTTTTTT. Protein product: CSARDGGKNTGELFF.

J is TRBJ2-3 and V is TRBV3-1; possibly TRBD2 for D (8 bases). CDR1 is LGHDT, CDR2 YNNKEL, per germline (reference sequence). The length of the CDR3 is 16 residues. Trimming cost V 2 bases and J 6 bases, with 18 bases left between them. CDR3 protein: CASSQQGLGGVDTQYF. CDR3 DNA: TGTGCCAGCAGCCAACAGGGACTAGGGGGCGTGGATACGCAGTATTTT.

This clonotype was seen more than once but under ten times. The rearrangement joins TRBV20-1 to TRBJ2-7; D may be TRBD1 (6 bases). V lost 5 bases and J 6 bases, leaving 17 bases between the germline ends. Germline V lookup: CDR1 DFQATT, CDR2 SNEGSKA (reference sequence). This CDR3 has 13 residues. This CDR3 reads CSARGTRTLEQYF. CDR3 DNA: TGCAGTGCTCGAGGGACACGGACCCTCGAGCAGTACTTC.